Shown below are 6 T cell receptor beta chains from a single sample sequenced in a study of OX40 agonist ivuxolimab in advanced cancers. Clones were sequenced by immunoSEQ multiplex PCR, and TCRdb holds only the in-frame ones, with some missing. The table records approximately 76,000 clones, roughly 88% of them present only once. Sequencing used CD4+ or CD8+ T cells sorted from blood, obtained in a trial of the OX40 agonist ivuxolimab. The receptor source for this set is an adult with an advanced solid tumor such as melanoma, head and neck, liver or kidney cancer.

J is TRBJ2-3 and V is TRBV5-4; maybe TRBD2 (6 bases). CDR3 length equals 16 residues. Germline V lookup: CDR1 SGHNT, CDR2 YYREEE (reference sequence). Trimming left V 5 bases short and J 0 bases short, with 16 bases between. CDR3 DNA: TGTGCCAGCAGTTATGCGGGACGGATTAGCACAGATACGCAGTATTTT. Its protein product is CASSYAGRISTDTQYF.

The V gene is TRBV18, the J gene TRBJ1-1, with D tentatively TRBD1 (5 bases). This CDR3 region has 16 residues. Per the germline V gene, CDR1 is KGHSH and CDR2 is LQKENI. V lost 2 bases and J 1 base, leaving 14 bases between the germline ends. CDR3 in DNA: TGTGCCAGCTCACCAGTAAATCGAGACAGGAACACTGAAGCTTTCTTT. Translation gives CASSPVNRDRNTEAFF.

This sequence joins TRBV2 and TRBJ1-2, with D unclear. The length of the CDR3 is 13 residues. Germline V lookup: CDR1 SNHLY, CDR2 FYNNEI. V was clipped by 4 bases and J by 3 bases, with 9 bases between them. CDR3 region: CASSGSRDYGYTF. The CDR3, as DNA: TGTGCCAGCAGTGGGTCCCGGGACTATGGCTACACCTTC.

The V and J genes are TRBV9 and TRBJ1-3; no clear D gene. Germline CDR1 is SGDLS and CDR2 is YYNGEE. Trimming stripped 2 bases from V and 0 bases from J, with 6 bases between. The CDR3 sequence is 14 residues long. CDR3 sequence: CASSVGVSGNTIYF. CDR3 in DNA: TGTGCCAGCAGCGTCGGAGTCTCTGGAAACACCATATATTTT.

This sequence joins TRBV6-1 and TRBJ2-1, with D possibly TRBD2 on 6 matching bases. This CDR3 is 13 amino acids long. Germline-derived CDR1 and CDR2 are MNHNS and SASEGT. Between the trimmed V and J ends, which lost 6 bases and 4 bases, there was a span of 10 bases. CDR3 in DNA: TGTGCCAGCAGCGTAGCGGTGTACAATGAGCAGTTCTTC. It yields the protein CASSVAVYNEQFF.

The chain uses TRBV27 and TRBJ2-7, with 9 bases that match TRBD2. V was pared by 3 bases and J by 6 bases, with 15 bases of the junction left unmatched. This CDR3 spans 17 amino acids. The V gene's germline CDR1 is MNHEY and CDR2 SMNVEV (reference sequence). This chain's CDR3 is CASSLTPGRGGQGEQYF. The CDR3 DNA follows: TGTGCCAGCAGTTTGACCCCCGGGCGGGGGGGCCAGGGCGAGCAGTACTTC.